According to its frequency, the clone carrying this TCR beta chain is large. Antigen specificity is unknown. Multiplex touch-down PCR amplified TRB using TRB-A and TRB-B pools in one tube. Following a re-call of the multiplex PCR reads, TCRdb has one entry per CDR3 protein and lacks DNA. The sample totals around 990 distinct CDR3 sequences. Each sample's input was roughly 230 ng genomic DNA, 35,000 to 40,000 genome equivalents. The data belong to a study of T cell clusters in autoimmune cytopenias. Whole-study results and caveats: Physiological T cell clusters of healthy donors were apparently absent in primary autoimmune cytopenia patients.

The CDR3 sequence is 13 residues long. The V gene's germline CDR1 is SQVTM and CDR2 ANQGSEA. The sequence was obtained from a human donor with an autoimmune cytopenia or autoimmune hepatitis (not recorded which). J is TRBJ2-2 and V is TRBV29-1. Input material: peripheral blood. The CDR3 sequence is CSVEGLNTGELFF.